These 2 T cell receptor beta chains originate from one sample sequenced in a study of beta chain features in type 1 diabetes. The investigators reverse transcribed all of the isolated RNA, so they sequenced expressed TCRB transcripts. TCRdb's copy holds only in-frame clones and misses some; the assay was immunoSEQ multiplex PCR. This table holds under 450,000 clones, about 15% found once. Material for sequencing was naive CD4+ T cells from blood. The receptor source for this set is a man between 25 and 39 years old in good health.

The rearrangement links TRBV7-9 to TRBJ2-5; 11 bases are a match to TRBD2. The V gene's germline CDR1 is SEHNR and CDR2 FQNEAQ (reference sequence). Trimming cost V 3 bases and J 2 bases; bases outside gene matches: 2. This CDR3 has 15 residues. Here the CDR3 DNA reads TGTGCCAGCAGCTTTGCTAGCGGGGGGCAAGAGACCCAGTACTTC. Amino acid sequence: CASSFASGGQETQYF. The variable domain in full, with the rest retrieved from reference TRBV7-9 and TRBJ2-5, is DTGVSQNPRHKITKRGQNVTFRCDPISEHNRLYWYRQTLGQGPEFLTYFQNEAQLEKSRLLSDRFSAERPKGSFSTLEIQRTEQGDSAMYLCASSFASGGQETQYFGPGTRLLVL.

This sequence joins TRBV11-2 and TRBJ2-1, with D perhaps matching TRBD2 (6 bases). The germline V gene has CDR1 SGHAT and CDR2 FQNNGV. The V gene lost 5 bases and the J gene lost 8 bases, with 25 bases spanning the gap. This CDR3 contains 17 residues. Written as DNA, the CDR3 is TGTGCCAGCAGCCCGAGGATCAGGGACTCCCCTCGGGATGAGCAGTTCTTC. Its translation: CASSPRIRDSPRDEQFF. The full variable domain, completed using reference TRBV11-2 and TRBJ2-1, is EAGVAQSPRYKIIEKRQSVAFWCNPISGHATLYWYQQILGQGPKLLIQFQNNGVVDDSQLPKDRFSAERLKGVDSTLKIQPAKLEDSAVYLCASSPRIRDSPRDEQFFGPGTRLTVL.